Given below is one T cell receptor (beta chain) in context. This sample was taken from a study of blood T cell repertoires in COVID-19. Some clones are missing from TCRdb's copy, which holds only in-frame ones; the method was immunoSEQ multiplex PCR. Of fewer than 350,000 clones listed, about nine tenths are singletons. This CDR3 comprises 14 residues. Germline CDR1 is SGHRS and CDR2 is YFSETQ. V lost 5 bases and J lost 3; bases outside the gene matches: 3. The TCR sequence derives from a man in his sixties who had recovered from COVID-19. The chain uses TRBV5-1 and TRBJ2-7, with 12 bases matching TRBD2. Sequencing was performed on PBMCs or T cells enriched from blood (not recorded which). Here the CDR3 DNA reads TGCGCCAGCAGTTCTAGCGGGGGGGTCTACGAGCAGTACTTC. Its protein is CASSSSGGVYEQYF.